This T cell receptor beta chain is drawn from a study of T-cell memory formation after mild COVID-19. Study outcomes and limitations: Second-wave clones with a day 37 peak had unconfirmed SARS-CoV-2 specificity.

This clonotype was seen a few times. Its antigen is as yet unknown. TCRdb called the 5' RACE reads again in MiXCR, with one record for every CDR3 protein. Here the sample spans about 260,000 distinct CDR3 sequences, 8.2% being singletons. The germline gives CDR1 LGHNA, CDR2 YSLEER. The V gene lost 0 bases and the J gene lost 4 bases, with 13 bases spanning the gap. CDR3 length: 16 amino acids. The rearrangement joins TRBV4-3 to TRBJ1-3; D not resolved. This receptor was identified in a man between 18 and 35 years old who had mild COVID-19 (a few samples of this study predate the infection). Cell type and time point are not known. The specimen was PBMCs or a T cell subset sorted from them (not recorded which). This CDR3 is CASSQDRGYQGNTIYF. The CDR3 nucleotides are TGCGCCAGCAGCCAAGATCGGGGATACCAAGGAAACACCATATATTTT.